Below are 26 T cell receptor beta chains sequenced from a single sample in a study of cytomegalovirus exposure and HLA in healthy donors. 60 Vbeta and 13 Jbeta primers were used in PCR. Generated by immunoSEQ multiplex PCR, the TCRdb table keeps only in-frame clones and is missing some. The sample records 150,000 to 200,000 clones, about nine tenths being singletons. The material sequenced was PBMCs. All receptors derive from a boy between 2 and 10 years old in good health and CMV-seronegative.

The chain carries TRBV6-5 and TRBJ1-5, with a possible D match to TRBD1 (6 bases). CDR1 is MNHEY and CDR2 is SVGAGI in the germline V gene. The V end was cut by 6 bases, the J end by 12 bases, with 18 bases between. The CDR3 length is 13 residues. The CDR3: CASRVRGGLVQHF. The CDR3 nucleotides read TGTGCCAGCAGGGTACGGGGGGGGCTAGTCCAGCATTTT.

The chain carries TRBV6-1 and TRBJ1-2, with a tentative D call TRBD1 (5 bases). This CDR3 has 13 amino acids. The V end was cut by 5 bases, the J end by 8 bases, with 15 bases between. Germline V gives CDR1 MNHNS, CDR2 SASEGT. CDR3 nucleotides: TGTGCCAGCAGTTTCGGAAGGGGAATCGGCTACACCTTC. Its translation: CASSFGRGIGYTF.

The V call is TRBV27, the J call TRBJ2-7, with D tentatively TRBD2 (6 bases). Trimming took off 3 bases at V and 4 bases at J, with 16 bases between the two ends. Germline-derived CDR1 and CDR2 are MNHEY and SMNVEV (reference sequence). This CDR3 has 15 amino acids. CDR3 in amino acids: CASSLTGTWEYEQYF. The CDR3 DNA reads TGTGCCAGCAGTTTGACCGGGACTTGGGAGTACGAGCAGTACTTC.

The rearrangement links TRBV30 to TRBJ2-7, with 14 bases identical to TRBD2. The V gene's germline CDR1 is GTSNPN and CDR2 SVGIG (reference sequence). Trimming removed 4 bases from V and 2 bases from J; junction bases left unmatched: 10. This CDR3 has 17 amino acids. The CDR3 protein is CAWKITKTSGGAYEQYF. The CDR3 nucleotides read TGTGCCTGGAAAATAACGAAGACTAGCGGGGGGGCCTACGAGCAGTACTTC.

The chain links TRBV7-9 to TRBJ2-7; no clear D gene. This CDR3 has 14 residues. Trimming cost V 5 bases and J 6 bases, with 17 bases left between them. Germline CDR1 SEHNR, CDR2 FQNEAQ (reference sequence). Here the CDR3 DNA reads TGTGCCAGCAGCGCAGGCCCCGGAACATCCGAGCAGTACTTC. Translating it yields CASSAGPGTSEQYF.

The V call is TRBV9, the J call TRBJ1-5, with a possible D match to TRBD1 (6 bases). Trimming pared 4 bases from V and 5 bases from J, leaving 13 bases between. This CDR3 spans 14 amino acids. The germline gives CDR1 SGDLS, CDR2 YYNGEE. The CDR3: CASSSRGGDQPQHF. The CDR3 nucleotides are TGTGCCAGCAGCTCAAGAGGGGGTGATCAGCCCCAGCATTTT.

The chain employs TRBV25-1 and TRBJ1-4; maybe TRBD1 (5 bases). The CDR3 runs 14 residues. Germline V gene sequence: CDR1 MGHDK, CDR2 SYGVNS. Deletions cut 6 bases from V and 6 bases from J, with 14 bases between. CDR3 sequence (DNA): TGTGCCAGCAGGTCGGCAGGGCGAGATGAAAAACTGTTTTTT. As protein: CASRSAGRDEKLFF.

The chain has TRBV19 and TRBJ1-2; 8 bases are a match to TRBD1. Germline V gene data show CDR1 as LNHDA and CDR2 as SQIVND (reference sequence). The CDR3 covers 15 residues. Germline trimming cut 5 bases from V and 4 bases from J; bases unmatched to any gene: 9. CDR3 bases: TGTGCCAGTAGTCCCTGGACAGGGAGGATCTATGGCTACACCTTC. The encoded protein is CASSPWTGRIYGYTF.

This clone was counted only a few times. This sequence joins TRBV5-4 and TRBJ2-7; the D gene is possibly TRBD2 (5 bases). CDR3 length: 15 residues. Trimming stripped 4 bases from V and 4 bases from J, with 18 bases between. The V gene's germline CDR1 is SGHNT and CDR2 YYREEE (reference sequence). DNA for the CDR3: TGTGCCAGCAGCCCCCCGGGTCTGAGGGCGTACGAGCAGTACTTC. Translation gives CASSPPGLRAYEQYF.

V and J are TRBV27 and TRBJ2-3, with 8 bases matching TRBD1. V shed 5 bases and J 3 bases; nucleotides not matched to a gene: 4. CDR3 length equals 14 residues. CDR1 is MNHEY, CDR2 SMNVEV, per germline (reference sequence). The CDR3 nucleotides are TGTGCCAGCAGTCCAGGGACAGGAACAGATACGCAGTATTTT. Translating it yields CASSPGTGTDTQYF.

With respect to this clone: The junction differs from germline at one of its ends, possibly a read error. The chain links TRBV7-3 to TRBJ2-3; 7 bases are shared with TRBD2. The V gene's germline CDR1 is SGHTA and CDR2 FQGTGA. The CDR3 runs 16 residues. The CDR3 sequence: CSSSSRSSGPLDTQYF. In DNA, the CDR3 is TGTTCCAGCAGCTCCCGGTCTAGCGGACCGTTAGATACGCAGTATTTT.

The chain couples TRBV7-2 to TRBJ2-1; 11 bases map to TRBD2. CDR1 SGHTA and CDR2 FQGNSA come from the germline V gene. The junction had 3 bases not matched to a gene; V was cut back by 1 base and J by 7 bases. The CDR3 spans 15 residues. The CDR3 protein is CASSLGLAGGNEQFF. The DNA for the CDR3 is TGTGCCAGCAGCTTAGGGTTAGCGGGGGGGAATGAGCAGTTCTTC.

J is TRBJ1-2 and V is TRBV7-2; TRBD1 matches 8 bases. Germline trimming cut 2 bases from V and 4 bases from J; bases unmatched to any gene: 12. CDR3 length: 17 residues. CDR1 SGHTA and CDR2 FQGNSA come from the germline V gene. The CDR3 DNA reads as TGTGCCAGCAGCTTATTCTACGAGTTAGGGACAGGCTATGGCTACACCTTC. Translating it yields CASSLFYELGTGYGYTF.

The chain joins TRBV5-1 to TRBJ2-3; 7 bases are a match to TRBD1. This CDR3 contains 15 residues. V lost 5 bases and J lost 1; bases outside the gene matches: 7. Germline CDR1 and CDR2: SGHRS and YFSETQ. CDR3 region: CASRLDRPGTDTQYF. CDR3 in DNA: TGCGCCAGCAGACTGGACAGGCCAGGCACAGATACGCAGTATTTT.

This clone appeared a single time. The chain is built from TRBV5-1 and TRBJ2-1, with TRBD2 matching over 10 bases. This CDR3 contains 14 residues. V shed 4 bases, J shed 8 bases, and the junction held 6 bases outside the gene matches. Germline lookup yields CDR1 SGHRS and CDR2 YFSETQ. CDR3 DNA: TGCGCCAGCAGCGGAGCGGGAGGGCCACATGAGCAGTTCTTC. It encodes CASSGAGGPHEQFF.

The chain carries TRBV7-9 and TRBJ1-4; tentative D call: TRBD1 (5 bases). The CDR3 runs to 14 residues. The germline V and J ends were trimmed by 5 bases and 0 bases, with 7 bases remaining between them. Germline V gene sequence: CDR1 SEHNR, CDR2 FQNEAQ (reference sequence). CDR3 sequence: CASSPGTTNEKLFF. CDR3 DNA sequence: TGTGCCAGCAGCCCAGGGACAACTAATGAAAAACTGTTTTTT.

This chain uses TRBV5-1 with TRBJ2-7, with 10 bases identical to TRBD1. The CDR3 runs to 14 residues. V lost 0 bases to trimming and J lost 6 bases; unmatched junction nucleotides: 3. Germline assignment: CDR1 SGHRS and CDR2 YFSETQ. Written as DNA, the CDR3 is TGCGCCAGCAGCTTGGTGGGACAGGGGCCCGAGCAGTACTTC. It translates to CASSLVGQGPEQYF.

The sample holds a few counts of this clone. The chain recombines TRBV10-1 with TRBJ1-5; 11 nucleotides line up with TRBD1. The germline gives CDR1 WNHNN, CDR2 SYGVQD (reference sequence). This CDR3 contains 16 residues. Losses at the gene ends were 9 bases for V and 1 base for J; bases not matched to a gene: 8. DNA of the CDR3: TGCGCCAGAATCGGGACAGGGGGTTGCAGCAATCAGCCCCAGCATTTT. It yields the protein CARIGTGGCSNQPQHF.

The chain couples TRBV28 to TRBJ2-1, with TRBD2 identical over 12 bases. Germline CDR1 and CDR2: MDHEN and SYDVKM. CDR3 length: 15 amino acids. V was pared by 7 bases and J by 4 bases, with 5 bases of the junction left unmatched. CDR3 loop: CASISGTSGYNEQFF. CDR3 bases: TGTGCCAGCATCTCGGGGACTAGCGGGTACAATGAGCAGTTCTTC.

CDR3 in amino acids: CASSGHGTENTEAFF. CDR3 DNA sequence: TGTGCCAGCAGTGGCCATGGGACAGAGAACACTGAAGCTTTCTTT. J is TRBJ1-1 and V is TRBV28; 7 bases are shared with TRBD1. The J segment lost 1 base and the V segment lost 5 bases, leaving 7 bases of the junction unmatched. The length of the CDR3 is 15 residues. The germline CDR1 and CDR2 sequences are MDHEN and SYDVKM.

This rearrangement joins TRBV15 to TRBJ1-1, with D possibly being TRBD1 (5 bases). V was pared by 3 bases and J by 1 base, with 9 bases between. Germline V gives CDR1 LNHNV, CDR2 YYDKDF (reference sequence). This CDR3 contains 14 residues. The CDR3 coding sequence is TGTGCCACCAGCAGGGGCGACAGGAACACTGAAGCTTTCTTT. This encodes CATSRGDRNTEAFF.

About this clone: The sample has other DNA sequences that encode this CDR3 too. The CDR3 DNA reads as TGCGCCAGCAGCTCCAGCGGGGCCTACAATGAGCAGTTCTTC. Encoded protein: CASSSSGAYNEQFF. The chain carries TRBV5-1 and TRBJ2-1, with 7 bases fitting TRBD2. V lost 3 bases and J lost 2; bases outside the gene matches: 2. The CDR3 runs to 14 residues. Per the germline V gene, CDR1 is SGHRS and CDR2 is YFSETQ.

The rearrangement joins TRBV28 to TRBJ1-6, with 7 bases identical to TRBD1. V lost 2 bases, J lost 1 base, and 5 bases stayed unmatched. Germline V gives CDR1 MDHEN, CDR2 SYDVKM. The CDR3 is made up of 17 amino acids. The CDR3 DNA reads TGTGCCAGCAGTTTACCCTCGACAGGGTCCTATAATTCACCCCTCCACTTT. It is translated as CASSLPSTGSYNSPLHF.

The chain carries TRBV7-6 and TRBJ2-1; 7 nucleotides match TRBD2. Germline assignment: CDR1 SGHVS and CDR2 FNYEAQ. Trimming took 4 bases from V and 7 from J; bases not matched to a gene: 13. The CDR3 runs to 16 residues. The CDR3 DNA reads TGTGCCAGCAGCTCCGCCGGACTAGACTTATGGAATGAGCAGTTCTTC. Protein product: CASSSAGLDLWNEQFF.

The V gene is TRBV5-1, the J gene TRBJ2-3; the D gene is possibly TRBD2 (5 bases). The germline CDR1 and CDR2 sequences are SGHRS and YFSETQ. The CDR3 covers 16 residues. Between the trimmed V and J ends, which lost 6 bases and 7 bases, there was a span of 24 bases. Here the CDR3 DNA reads TGCGCCAGCACGCTAAGGAGCGGAACCGGGTCGAATACGCAGTATTTT. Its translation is CASTLRSGTGSNTQYF.

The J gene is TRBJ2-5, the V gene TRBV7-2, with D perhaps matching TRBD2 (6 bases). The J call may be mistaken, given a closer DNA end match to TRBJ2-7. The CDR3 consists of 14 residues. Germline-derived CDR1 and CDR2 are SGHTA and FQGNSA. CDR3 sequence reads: CASSAGGTFGEQYF. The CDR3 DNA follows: TGTGCCAGCAGCGCAGGCGGGACCTTTGGCGAGCAGTACTTC.